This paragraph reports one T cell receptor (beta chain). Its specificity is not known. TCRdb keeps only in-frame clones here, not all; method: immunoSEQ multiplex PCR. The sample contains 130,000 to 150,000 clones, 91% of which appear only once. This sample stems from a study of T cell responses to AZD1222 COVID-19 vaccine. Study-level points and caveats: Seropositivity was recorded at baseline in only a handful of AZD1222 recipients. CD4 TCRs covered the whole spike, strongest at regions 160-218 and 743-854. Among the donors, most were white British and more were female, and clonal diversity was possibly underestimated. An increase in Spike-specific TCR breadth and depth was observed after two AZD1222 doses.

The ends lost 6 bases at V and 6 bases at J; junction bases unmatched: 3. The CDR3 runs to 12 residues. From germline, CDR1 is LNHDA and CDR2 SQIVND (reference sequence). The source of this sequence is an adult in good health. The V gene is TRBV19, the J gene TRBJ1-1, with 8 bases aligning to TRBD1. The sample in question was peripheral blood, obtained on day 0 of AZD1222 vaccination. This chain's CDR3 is CASRTGGAEAFF. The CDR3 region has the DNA TGTGCCAGTAGAACAGGGGGGGCTGAAGCTTTCTTT. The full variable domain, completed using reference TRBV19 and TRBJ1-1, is DGGITQSPKYLFRKEGQNVTLSCEQNLNHDAMYWYRQDPGQGLRLIYYSQIVNDFQKGDIAEGYSVSREKKESFPLTVTSAQKNPTAFYLCASRTGGAEAFFGQGTRLTVV.